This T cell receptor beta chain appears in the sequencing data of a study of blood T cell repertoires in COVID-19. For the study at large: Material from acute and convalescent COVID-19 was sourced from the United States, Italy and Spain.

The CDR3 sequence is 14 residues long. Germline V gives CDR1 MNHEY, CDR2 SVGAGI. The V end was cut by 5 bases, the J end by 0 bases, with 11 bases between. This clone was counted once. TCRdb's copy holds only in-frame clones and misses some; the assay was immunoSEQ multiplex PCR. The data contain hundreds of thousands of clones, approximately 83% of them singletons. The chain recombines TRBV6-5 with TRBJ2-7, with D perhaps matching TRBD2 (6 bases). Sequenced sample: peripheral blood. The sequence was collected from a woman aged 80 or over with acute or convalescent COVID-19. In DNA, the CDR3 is TGTGCCAGCAGTATACGGGAGACCTCCTACGAGCAGTACTTC. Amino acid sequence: CASSIRETSYEQYF.